Listed below are T cell receptor beta chains from one sample, sequenced in a study of T cells in Graves' hyperthyroidism and ophthalmopathy. TCRdb analysed the multiplex PCR reads with MiXCR anew, one entry per CDR3 protein. Found here are hundreds of thousands of distinct CDR3 sequences, roughly 13% of them singletons; the top ten hold approximately 35%. The material sequenced was blood. These receptors were taken from a woman between 35 and 50 years old with Graves' ophthalmopathy. CDR3s include the opening cysteine and the closing phenylalanine or tryptophan. The order of the fields is D gene, V gene, J gene, clone size, CDR3 DNA, CDR3 protein. D genes are given only for firm matches. Clone size is not always given. Where it is, it says once, few, many or a class for expanded clones.

TRBD1	TRBV19	TRBJ1-4	few	TGTGCCAGTAGTTCGCACAGGGGGTCTAATGAAAAACTGTTTTTT	CASSSHRGSNEKLFF
.	TRBV5-1	TRBJ2-2	many	TGCGCCAGCAGCTTGGAAGGTGGGGAGCTGTTTTTT	CASSLEGGELFF
.	TRBV7-9	TRBJ2-5	many	TGTGCCAGCAGCTTAGAATGGGGAGGATCCCAGTACTTC	CASSLEWGGSQYF
TRBD1	TRBV27	TRBJ2-1	few	TGTGCCAGCAGTAGGGGGCGCGGAAATGAGCAGTTCTTC	CASSRGRGNEQFF
.	TRBV6-1	TRBJ2-1	many	TGTGCCAGCAGCCCACGATCCTACAATGAGCAGTTCTTC	CASSPRSYNEQFF
TRBD1	TRBV5-1	TRBJ2-1	.	TGCGCCAGCAGCTCCAGGGGGCGCCAGTATGGTGAGCAGTTCTTC	CASSSRGRQYGEQFF
.	TRBV19	TRBJ1-3	few	TGTGCCAGTAGTATCGAACCATCTGGAAACACCATATATTTT	CASSIEPSGNTIYF
TRBD1	TRBV2	TRBJ2-5	.	TGTGCCAGCTTTACAGGGGGCGGAGAGACCCAGTACTTC	CASFTGGGETQYF
.	TRBV20-1	TRBJ2-5	few	TGCAGTGCTAGAGATATTGGGGCCCAGTACTTC	CSARDIGAQYF
TRBD1	TRBV20-1	TRBJ2-7	.	TGCAGTGCTCCCTTCCGACAGGGGCGCGAGCAGTACTTC	CSAPFRQGREQYF
.	TRBV3-1	TRBJ2-5	many	TGTGCCAGCAGCCAACGGGTCGGGGGAGAGACCCAGTACTTC	CASSQRVGGETQYF
.	TRBV10-3	TRBJ1-3	many	TGTGCCATCAGTGACAGCCACTCTGGAAACACCATATATTTT	CAISDSHSGNTIYF
TRBD2	TRBV2	TRBJ2-2	.	TGTGCCAGCAGCTGGCGGGGGGGTGACACCGGGGAGCTGTTTTTT	CASSWRGGDTGELFF
.	TRBV15	TRBJ2-5	few	TGTGCCACCAGCAGAGACAGGATAGAGACCCAGTACTTC	CATSRDRIETQYF